This TCR beta chain was observed in a study of CD8 T cells in ankylosing spondylitis. The CDR3 has 13 amino acids. V was cut by 0 bases and J by 6 bases, with 11 bases left in between. CDR1 and CDR2 (germline): SQVTM, ANQGSEA. Study conclusions and caveats: Enrichment of disease-linked clones was reportedly significant in matched ankylosing spondylitis synovial fluid.

Many counts were recorded for this clonotype. The target antigen is unknown. TCRdb redid the calling of the 5' RACE reads with MiXCR, one entry per CDR3 protein. The sample gives some 130,000 distinct CDR3 sequences, about 7% of which show up once; around 12% is in the top ten. The TCR comes from a female donor with ankylosing spondylitis or in good health (not recorded which). The sequencing sample was made of blood, either unsorted or a sorted T cell fraction (not recorded which). The V call is TRBV29-1, the J call TRBJ1-2, with a tentative D call TRBD1 (5 bases). The CDR3 reads CSVEEYLQDGYTF. The CDR3 DNA sequence: TGCAGCGTTGAAGAATATTTACAGGATGGCTACACCTTC.